A selection of T cell receptor beta chains follows, all from one sample in a study of T-cell memory formation after mild COVID-19. TCRdb called the 5' RACE reads again in MiXCR, with one record for every CDR3 protein. The sample records approximately 400,000 distinct CDR3 sequences, roughly 26% being singletons. Material for sequencing was PBMCs or a T cell subset sorted from them (not recorded which). All receptors come from an adult woman who had mild COVID-19 (a few samples of this study predate the infection). Cell type and time point are not known. The CDR3 runs from the conserved cysteine through the conserved F or W. Each record gives: D gene, V gene, clone size, J gene, CDR3 DNA, CDR3 protein. A D gene is named only where the DNA matches it firmly. Clone sizes are given selectively: once, few, many, or a class where the clone is expanded.

>-|TRBV11-2|-|TRBJ2-7
TGTGCCAGCAGCTTGGGGGCGTTCTCCTACGAGCAGTACTTC
CASSLGAFSYEQYF
>-|TRBV29-1|few|TRBJ1-2
TGCAGCGTTGAAGGTCGAGGGGGAGGCTATGGCTACACCTTC
CSVEGRGGGYGYTF
>TRBD1|TRBV7-2|-|TRBJ2-5
TGTGCCAGCAGCTTAGATGGGACAGCAATAGAGACCCAGTACTTC
CASSLDGTAIETQYF
>TRBD2|TRBV12-3/TRBV12-4|few|TRBJ2-1
TGTGCCAGCAGTCTCTGGACTAGCGGGAGCAATGAGCAGTTCTTC
CASSLWTSGSNEQFF
>-|TRBV6-5|-|TRBJ1-1
TGTGCCAGCACCACCCGCACCCTGAACACTGAAGCTTTCTTT
CASTTRTLNTEAFF
>-|TRBV2|-|TRBJ2-1
TGTGCCAGCAGTGATACAGGGTTTTCCTACAATGAGCAGTTCTTC
CASSDTGFSYNEQFF
>TRBD2|TRBV12-3/TRBV12-4|few|TRBJ2-3
TGTGCCAGCAGTTCGCGAGCGGGAGTTGGCACAGATACGCAGTATTTT
CASSSRAGVGTDTQYF
>TRBD2|TRBV5-1|many|TRBJ2-7
TGCGCCAGCAGCTTGGCGGCGGGGGGCGTTCGATCCTACGAGCAGTACTTC
CASSLAAGGVRSYEQYF
>-|TRBV5-1|few|TRBJ2-3
TGCGCCAGCACCCCCGGAGGGAACACGGCAGATACGCAGTATTTT
CASTPGGNTADTQYF
>TRBD2|TRBV7-9|-|TRBJ2-7
TGTGCCAGCAGCTTATCGGCGGGGGGCTACGAGCAGTACTTC
CASSLSAGGYEQYF